This T cell receptor (beta chain) comes out of a study of monozygotic twins with inflammatory bowel disease. Overall study results and limits: Different subtypes (of T cells) could not be told apart from one another.

As regards this clonotype: Its antigen is unidentified.

Blood was drawn once per donor, and each sample measured approximately 2.4 ml. TCRdb reprocessed the 5' RACE reads and reports one entry per CDR3 protein, with no DNA. The sample has more than 300,000 distinct CDR3 sequences; the top ten hold approximately 5.9%. The source material was blood. The TCR comes from a human donor with ulcerative colitis or Crohn's disease, or a healthy co-twin of an affected twin (not recorded which).

The CDR3 loop is CASRKTAARGYGYTF. V is TRBV12-3 or TRBV12-4 and J is TRBJ1-2. The length of the CDR3 is 15 residues.